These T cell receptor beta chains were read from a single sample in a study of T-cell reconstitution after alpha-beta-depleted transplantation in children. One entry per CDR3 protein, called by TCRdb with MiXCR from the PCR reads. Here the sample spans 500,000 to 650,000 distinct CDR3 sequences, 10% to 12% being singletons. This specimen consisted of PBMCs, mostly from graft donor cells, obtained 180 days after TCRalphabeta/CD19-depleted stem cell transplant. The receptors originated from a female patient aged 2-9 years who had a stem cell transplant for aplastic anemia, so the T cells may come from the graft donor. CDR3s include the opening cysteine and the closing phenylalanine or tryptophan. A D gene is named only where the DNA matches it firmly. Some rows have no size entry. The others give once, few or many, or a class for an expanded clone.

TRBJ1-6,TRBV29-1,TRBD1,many,TGCAGGGGTCGTGACAGGGTGAATGGGAGCTCCTATAATTCACCCCTCCACTTT,CRGRDRVNGSSYNSPLHF
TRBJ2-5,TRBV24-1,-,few,TGTGCCACCAGTGAGGGGGGGCGCAGAGAGACCCAGTACTTC,CATSEGGRRETQYF
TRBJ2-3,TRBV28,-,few,TGTGCCAGCAGTTTACCTCAGCGGCCCACAGATACGCAGTATTTT,CASSLPQRPTDTQYF
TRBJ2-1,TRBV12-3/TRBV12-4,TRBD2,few,TGTGCCAGCAGTTCATTTCGGGCACTAGCGGGAGGAGCTGAGCAGTTCTTC,CASSSFRALAGGAEQFF
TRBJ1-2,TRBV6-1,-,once,TGTGCCAGCACCCAGGATCATGGCTACACCTTC,CASTQDHGYTF
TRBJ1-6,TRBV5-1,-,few,TGCGCCAGCTCACTCCAGGCTTTCTTAGGATCACCCCTCCACTTT,CASSLQAFLGSPLHF
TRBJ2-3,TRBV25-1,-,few,TGTGCCAGCAGTGAATTTGAGGGGCGCAGAGATACGCAGTATTTT,CASSEFEGRRDTQYF
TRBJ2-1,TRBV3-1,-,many,TGTGCCACTTCCCGGAAGGGGCCGAATGAGCAGTTCTTC,CATSRKGPNEQFF
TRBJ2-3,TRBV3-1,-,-,TGTGCCAGCAGCCCAAGCTTGGGGCCGAGAGATACGCAGTATTTT,CASSPSLGPRDTQYF
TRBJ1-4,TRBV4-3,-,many,TGCGCCAGCAGCCAAGTTAGAGAAAAACTGTTTTTT,CASSQVREKLFF
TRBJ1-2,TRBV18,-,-,TGTGCCAGCTCACTATTGAGAGGGGATGGCTACACCTTC,CASSLLRGDGYTF
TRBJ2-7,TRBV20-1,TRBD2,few,TGCAGTGCTAGCGAGGGGACTAGGGCCTACGAGCAGTACTTC,CSASEGTRAYEQYF
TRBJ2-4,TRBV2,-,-,TGTGCCATCGGACTAGCCAAAAACATTCAGTACTTC,CAIGLAKNIQYF
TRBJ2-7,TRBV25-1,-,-,TGTGCCACCTGGGCATCCTACGAGCAGTACTTC,CATWASYEQYF
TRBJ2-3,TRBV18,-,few,TGTGCCAGCTCACGGTCGGGCGGGACCGTCCTCGTGATCTCCACAGATACGCAGTATTTT,CASSRSGGTVLVISTDTQYF
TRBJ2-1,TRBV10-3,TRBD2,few,TGTGCCATCAGTGAGGCTAGCGGGAGGCGTAATGAGCAGTTCTTC,CAISEASGRRNEQFF
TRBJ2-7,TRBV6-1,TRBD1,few,TGTGCCAGCAGTGGAGACAGGGCCTACGAGCAGTACTTC,CASSGDRAYEQYF
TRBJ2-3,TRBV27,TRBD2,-,TGTGCCAGCAGGTTGACTAGCGGGAGGGTAGATACGCAGTATTTT,CASRLTSGRVDTQYF
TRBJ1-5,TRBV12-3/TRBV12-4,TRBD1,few,TGTGCCAGCAGTTTAACCTGGACAGGGGTTCAGCCCCAGCATTTT,CASSLTWTGVQPQHF
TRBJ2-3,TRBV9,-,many,TGTGCCAGCAGCCCCCAAGGGGGGGCAACTAGCACAGATACGCAGTATTTT,CASSPQGGATSTDTQYF
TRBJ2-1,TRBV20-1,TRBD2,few,TGCAGTGCGAAGGGACTAGCGGCCTCCAATGAGCAGTTCTTC,CSAKGLAASNEQFF
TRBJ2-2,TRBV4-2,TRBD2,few,TGTGCCAGCAGCCAAGAAGGGAGGGGCGAACACCGGGAGCTGTTTTTT,CASSQEGRGEHRELFF
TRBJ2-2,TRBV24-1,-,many,TGTGCCACCAGCCAGCGGGTATGGGCCCCGAACACCGGGGAGCTGTTTTTT,CATSQRVWAPNTGELFF
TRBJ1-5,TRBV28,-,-,TGTGCCAGCAGTTTATCTCCACAGGGAGGTCAGCCCCAGCATTTT,CASSLSPQGGQPQHF
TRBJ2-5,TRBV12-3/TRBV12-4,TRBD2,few,TGTGCCAGCAGTCCCGGATTAGCGGGAGGTATAGAGACCCAGTACTTC,CASSPGLAGGIETQYF
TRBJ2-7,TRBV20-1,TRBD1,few,TGCAGTGCTAGTTCCCGACAGGGCTTTAGGAACGAGCAGTACTTC,CSASSRQGFRNEQYF
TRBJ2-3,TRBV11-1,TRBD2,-,TGTGCCAGCAGCTTCCGGCTAGCGGGAGTAATGACCAGCACAGATACGCAGTATTTT,CASSFRLAGVMTSTDTQYF